This paragraph covers one TCR beta chain sequence. This sample is part of a study of T cell repertoires in ileal Crohn's disease. Profiling relied on immunoSEQ multiplex PCR, and the TCRdb table lists in-frame clones only, not all of them. The table includes several thousand clones, over 70% detected once. Time point here: proximal margin of the surgical specimen (macroscopically non-inflamed). Between the trimmed V and J ends, which lost 2 bases and 3 bases, there was a span of 11 bases. The length of the CDR3 is 14 residues. Per germline, CDR1 LNHNV and CDR2 YYDKDF (reference sequence). The TCR was taken from an adult with Crohn's disease. Sequenced material: ileal tissue. The genes are TRBV15 and TRBJ2-7, with TRBD2 as a possible D gene (5 bases). This CDR3 is CATSRSKGDYEQYF. The DNA for the CDR3 is TGTGCCACCAGCAGATCCAAGGGAGACTACGAGCAGTACTTC.